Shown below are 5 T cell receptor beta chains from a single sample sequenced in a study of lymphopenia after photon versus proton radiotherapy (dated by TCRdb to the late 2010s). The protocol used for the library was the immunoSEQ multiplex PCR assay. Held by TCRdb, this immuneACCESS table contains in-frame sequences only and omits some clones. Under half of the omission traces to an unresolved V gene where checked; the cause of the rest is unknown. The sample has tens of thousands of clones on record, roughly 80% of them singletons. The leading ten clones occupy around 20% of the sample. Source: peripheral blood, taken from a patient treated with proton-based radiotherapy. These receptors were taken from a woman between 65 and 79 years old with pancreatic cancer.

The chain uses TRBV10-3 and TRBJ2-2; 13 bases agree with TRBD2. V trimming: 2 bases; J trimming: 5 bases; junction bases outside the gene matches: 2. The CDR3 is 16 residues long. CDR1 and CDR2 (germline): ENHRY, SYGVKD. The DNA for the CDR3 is TGTGCCATCAGTGAGGCGACTAGCGGGAGGACCGGGGAGCTGTTTTTT. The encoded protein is CAISEATSGRTGELFF.

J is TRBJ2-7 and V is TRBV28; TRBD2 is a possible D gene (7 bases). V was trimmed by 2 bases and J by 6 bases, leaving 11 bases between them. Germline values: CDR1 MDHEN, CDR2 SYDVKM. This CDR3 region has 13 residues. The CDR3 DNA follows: TGTGCCAGCAGTTTAGGGGGGGCATCCGAGCAGTACTTC. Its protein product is CASSLGGASEQYF.

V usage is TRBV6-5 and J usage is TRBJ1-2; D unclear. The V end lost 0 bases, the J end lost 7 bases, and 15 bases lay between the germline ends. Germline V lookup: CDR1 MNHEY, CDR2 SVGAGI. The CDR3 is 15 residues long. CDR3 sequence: CASSYSRTHPGGYTF. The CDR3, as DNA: TGTGCCAGCAGTTACTCGAGAACTCACCCCGGTGGCTACACCTTC.

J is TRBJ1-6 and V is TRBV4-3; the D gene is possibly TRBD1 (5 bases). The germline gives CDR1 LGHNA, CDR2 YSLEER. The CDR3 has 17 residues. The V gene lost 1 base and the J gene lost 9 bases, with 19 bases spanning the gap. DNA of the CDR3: TGCGCCAGCAGCCAAGTCCAGGGACCGAATTCAGGTTCACCCCTCCACTTT. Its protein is CASSQVQGPNSGSPLHF.

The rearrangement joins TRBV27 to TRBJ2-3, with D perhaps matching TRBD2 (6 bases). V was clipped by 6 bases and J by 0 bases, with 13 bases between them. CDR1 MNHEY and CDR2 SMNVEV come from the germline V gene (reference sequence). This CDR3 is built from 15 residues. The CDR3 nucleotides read TGTGCCAGCAGCGACCGGGGGACTAGCACAGATACGCAGTATTTT. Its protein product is CASSDRGTSTDTQYF.